Listed here are 14 T cell receptor beta chains from one sample, sequenced in a study of T cell responses to AZD1222 COVID-19 vaccine (dated by TCRdb to 2020 to 2023). The sample's time point label is to be understood as: baseline before first vaccination. Library creation used the immunoSEQ multiplex PCR assay. TCRdb mirrors the immuneACCESS table, restricted to in-frame sequences. Some clones are absent from its copies; in checked studies, under half trace to an unresolved V gene, and the reason for the others is unknown. The table for this sample lists more than 120,000 clones; 85% to 95% of them were counted only once. The ten most abundant clones make up about 5% of the sample. The sequenced sample was peripheral blood, obtained on day 0 of AZD1222 vaccination. These receptors were taken from an adult in good health.

The chain has TRBV5-1 and TRBJ1-4; tentatively, D is TRBD1 (6 bases). Per the germline V gene, CDR1 is SGHRS and CDR2 is YFSETQ. The CDR3 runs 15 residues. Between the trimmed V and J ends, which lost 6 bases and 3 bases, there was a span of 15 bases. The CDR3: CASTFGGAPNEKLFF. The CDR3 region has the DNA TGCGCCAGCACGTTTGGGGGGGCTCCTAATGAAAAACTGTTTTTT.

The V gene is TRBV5-1, the J gene TRBJ2-7; TRBD2 matches at 7 bases. V trimming: 2 bases; J trimming: 3 bases; junction bases outside the gene matches: 5. The V gene's germline CDR1 is SGHRS and CDR2 YFSETQ. This CDR3 has 14 residues. For the CDR3, the DNA is TGCGCCAGCAGCTTTTCGGGAGGATACTACGAGCAGTACTTC. Protein sequence: CASSFSGGYYEQYF.

The chain carries TRBV4-3 and TRBJ2-2; D is possibly TRBD1 (5 bases). Germline V gene sequence: CDR1 LGHNA, CDR2 YSLEER. The V end was cut by 1 base, the J end by 3 bases, with 9 bases between. The length of the CDR3 is 15 residues. This CDR3 reads CASSQVRGYTGELFF. The CDR3 coding sequence is TGCGCCAGCAGCCAAGTAAGGGGATACACCGGGGAGCTGTTTTTT.

A note on this clone: This sample includes further DNA sequences coding for the same CDR3. This sequence joins TRBV19 and TRBJ1-3; no clear D. The CDR3 contains 15 residues. Germline CDR1 and CDR2: LNHDA and SQIVND (reference sequence). Trimming cost V 3 bases and J 2 bases, with 11 bases left between them. CDR3 region: CASSIGHTTGNTIYF. CDR3 in DNA: TGTGCCAGTAGTATTGGGCACACCACTGGAAACACCATATATTTT. Using reference TRBV19 and TRBJ1-3 for the parts outside the CDR3, the full variable domain is DGGITQSPKYLFRKEGQNVTLSCEQNLNHDAMYWYRQDPGQGLRLIYYSQIVNDFQKGDIAEGYSVSREKKESFPLTVTSAQKNPTAFYLCASSIGHTTGNTIYFGEGSWLTVV.

The chain recombines TRBV19 with TRBJ1-3; TRBD1 might be the D (6 bases). The CDR3 totals 15 residues. Trimming removed 8 bases at V and 8 bases at J, with 22 bases between. Germline-derived CDR1 and CDR2 are LNHDA and SQIVND (reference sequence). DNA of the CDR3: TGTGCCAGTTCGCGGGACAACCAGGGAAAGGACACCATATATTTT. Its translation: CASSRDNQGKDTIYF.

The V call is TRBV5-1, the J call TRBJ1-2; the match to TRBD1 covers 7 bases. J was trimmed by 5 bases and V by 3 bases; bases with no gene match: 4. Germline V lookup: CDR1 SGHRS, CDR2 YFSETQ. The CDR3 totals 13 residues. The CDR3 DNA reads as TGCGCCAGCAGCTCCGGGACAGCTTATGGCTACACCTTC. Its translation is CASSSGTAYGYTF.

The rearrangement joins TRBV6-5 to TRBJ2-5; TRBD2 aligns across 7 bases. The CDR3 sequence is 12 residues long. Germline V lookup: CDR1 MNHEY, CDR2 SVGAGI. Trimming took 5 bases from V and 4 from J; bases not matched to a gene: 1. The CDR3 region has the DNA TGTGCCAGCAGTATAGCGGGAGAGACCCAGTACTTC. This sequence encodes CASSIAGETQYF.

The chain recombines TRBV5-6 with TRBJ2-5; 9 nucleotides line up with TRBD1. The V gene's germline CDR1 is SGHDT and CDR2 YYEEEE. J gave up 5 bases and V 0 bases, and 2 bases lay outside the gene matches. CDR3 length: 14 residues. The CDR3 region has the DNA TGTGCCAGCAGCTTGGGGGGACAGGGTGAGACCCAGTACTTC. Residues: CASSLGGQGETQYF. Full variable domain (rest looked up from reference TRBV5-6 and TRBJ2-5): DAGVTQSPTHLIKTRGQQVTLRCSPKSGHDTVSWYQQALGQGPQFIFQYYEEEERQRGNFPDRFSGHQFPNYSSELNVNALLLGDSALYLCASSLGGQGETQYFGPGTRLLVL.

The chain joins TRBV27 to TRBJ1-2; the D gene is possibly TRBD1 (6 bases). This CDR3 contains 14 residues. Trimming stripped 6 bases from V and 4 bases from J, with 15 bases between. Germline assignment: CDR1 MNHEY and CDR2 SMNVEV (reference sequence). CDR3 sequence: CASRPQGQAYGYTF. The DNA for the CDR3 is TGTGCCAGCAGACCACAGGGTCAAGCCTATGGCTACACCTTC.

The chain uses TRBV4-3 and TRBJ1-1; TRBD1 is a possible D gene (5 bases). The CDR3 is 14 residues long. CDR1 is LGHNA, CDR2 YSLEER, per germline. V was clipped by 2 bases and J by 4 bases, with 11 bases between them. CDR3 nucleotides: TGCGCCAGCAGCCAAAAGTCGAGGGGCACTGAAGCTTTCTTT. Its protein is CASSQKSRGTEAFF.

The rearrangement joins TRBV7-2 to TRBJ2-7; D is uncertain. The CDR3 is made up of 15 amino acids. V was shortened by 1 base and J by 3 bases, with 13 bases between the two germline ends. Per germline, CDR1 SGHTA and CDR2 FQGNSA. The chain's CDR3 is CASSLGVVLGYEQYF. As DNA, the CDR3 is TGTGCCAGCAGCTTAGGAGTTGTACTGGGCTACGAGCAGTACTTC.

The CDR3 here is CASSQDLSSGANVLTF. DNA of the CDR3: TGTGCCAGCAGCCAAGATCTTAGCTCTGGGGCCAACGTCCTGACTTTC. The chain combines TRBV4-2 with TRBJ2-6, with D hard to call. CDR3 size: 16 residues. Germline V gene data show CDR1 as LGHNA and CDR2 as YNFKEQ. V dropped 0 bases and J dropped 0 bases, with 6 bases sitting between them.

The chain has TRBV6-2 or TRBV6-3 and TRBJ2-7; no definite D call. Germline CDR1 and CDR2: MNHEY and SVGEGT. Trimming shortened V by 2 bases and J by 2 bases, and 16 bases separated the two germline ends. This CDR3 is 16 amino acids long. CDR3 nucleotides: TGTGCCAGCAGTTACACCCCCCAGATTTACCCCTACGAGCAGTACTTC. Its translation is CASSYTPQIYPYEQYF.

The CDR3 reads CASSDGGGRDTQYF. In DNA, the CDR3 is TGTGCCAGCAGCGACGGGGGCGGTCGAGATACGCAGTATTTT. The rearrangement links TRBV9 to TRBJ2-3, with D perhaps assigned TRBD1 or TRBD2 (6 bases each). V gave up 3 bases and J gave up 5 bases, with 13 bases separating them. This CDR3 is built from 14 residues. Germline loops: CDR1 SGDLS, CDR2 YYNGEE.